These 9 T cell receptor beta chains share one sample of origin, sequenced in a study of CD8+ T cells in alopecia areata. Once RNA had been extracted, it was reverse transcribed into cDNA to act as the sequencing template. Produced via immunoSEQ multiplex PCR; TCRdb's table is partial and in-frame only. The sample yields about 200,000 clones, under 70% seen once. Treatment meaning: oral pan-JAK inhibitor, 5-10 mg twice daily. Sequenced here: CD4+ T cells sorted from blood, sampled at week 4, from a patient treated with tofacitinib. The receptors stem from a human donor with alopecia areata.

The rearrangement joins TRBV6-5 to TRBJ1-1; 9 bases fit TRBD1. V was clipped by 6 bases and J by 5 bases; unmatched bases: 4. The CDR3 contains 13 residues. Germline V gives CDR1 MNHEY, CDR2 SVGAGI. The CDR3 nucleotides read TGTGCCAGCAGAAGGACAGGGGCGACTGAAGCTTTCTTT. Protein sequence: CASRRTGATEAFF.

This chain joins TRBV5-1 and TRBJ2-3; possibly TRBD1 or TRBD2 for D (7 bases each). The germline V gene has CDR1 SGHRS and CDR2 YFSETQ. The CDR3 extends over 16 amino acids. Trimming shortened V by 0 bases and J by 7 bases, and 18 bases separated the two germline ends. In DNA, the CDR3 is TGCGCCAGCAGCTTGGAACAGGGGAGGGGGTTGAATACGCAGTATTTT. Translated, it gives CASSLEQGRGLNTQYF.

To note about this clone: This sample includes further DNA sequences coding for the same CDR3. The V gene is TRBV30, the J gene TRBJ1-5, with 8 positions matching TRBD1. Unmatched junction bases numbered 3, after V lost 5 bases and J lost 3 bases. Germline-derived CDR1 and CDR2 are GTSNPN and SVGIG (reference sequence). The CDR3 sequence is 13 residues long. The CDR3 DNA sequence: TGTGCCTGGGCGACAGGGGACAATCAGCCCCAGCATTTT. Protein product: CAWATGDNQPQHF. Looking up the rest from reference TRBV30 and TRBJ1-5 gives the full variable domain: SQTIHQWPATLVQPVGSPLSLECTVEGTSNPNLYWYRQAAGRGLQLLFYSVGIGQISSEVPQNLSASRPQDRQFILSSKKLLLSDSGFYLCAWATGDNQPQHFGDGTRLSIL.

This clone has a single count. CDR3 protein: CAWSPSQETQYF. CDR3 DNA: TGTGCCTGGAGCCCCAGTCAAGAGACCCAGTACTTC. The rearrangement uses TRBV30 and TRBJ2-5; D is uncertain. The CDR3 consists of 12 residues. Germline CDR1 is GTSNPN and CDR2 is SVGIG (reference sequence). V lost 3 bases to trimming and J lost 2 bases, with 7 bases between them.

The chain employs TRBV29-1 and TRBJ1-1; D is perhaps TRBD1 (6 bases). V lost 5 bases, J lost 1 base, and 14 bases lay in between. The CDR3 length is 14 residues. Germline values: CDR1 SQVTM, CDR2 ANQGSEA. As DNA, the CDR3 is TGCAGCGTTATTGGGGGCAGGTCGAACACTGAAGCTTTCTTT. Translation gives CSVIGGRSNTEAFF.

In its sample, this clone was seen a few times. The chain is built from TRBV7-2 and TRBJ2-6; D is undetermined. The CDR3 has 16 residues. Germline V lookup: CDR1 SGHTA, CDR2 FQGNSA. Trimming pared 1 base from V and 1 base from J, leaving 8 bases between. CDR3 nucleotides: TGTGCCAGCAGCTTAGGATTGGGTTCTGGGGCCAACGTCCTGACTTTC. Protein: CASSLGLGSGANVLTF.

Concerning this clone itself: A junction end diverges from the germline sequence, so it may reflect a read error. The chain has TRBV7-8 and TRBJ2-1, with D perhaps matching TRBD1 (5 bases). The CDR3 runs to 12 residues. In germline, CDR1 is SGHVS, CDR2 FQNEAQ. Here the CDR3 DNA reads TGTGCCAGCAGACCAAGGGGCGCCCTGTTAGTCTTC. It specifies CASRPRGALLVF.

The rearrangement links TRBV30 to TRBJ2-2; no clear D. The CDR3 loop spans 14 amino acids. Germline V gene sequence: CDR1 GTSNPN, CDR2 SVGIG (reference sequence). Trimming removed 0 bases at V and 5 bases at J, with 10 bases between. The CDR3: CAWSVRGDTGELFF. CDR3 DNA sequence: TGTGCCTGGAGTGTACGTGGGGATACCGGGGAGCTGTTTTTT.

V is TRBV18 and J is TRBJ2-7; possible D gene TRBD1, 5 bases. The CDR3 contains 13 residues. Deletions cut 6 bases from V and 6 bases from J, with 15 bases between. CDR1 and CDR2 (germline): KGHSH, LQKENI. The CDR3 bases are TGTGCCAGCTCGGACACAAGGGGCGGCGAGCAGTACTTC. The encoded protein is CASSDTRGGEQYF. The variable domain in full, with the rest retrieved from reference TRBV18 and TRBJ2-7, is NAGVMQNPRHLVRRRGQEARLRCSPMKGHSHVYWYRQLPEEGLKFMVYLQKENIIDESGMPKERFSAEFPKEGPSILRIQQVVRGDSAAYFCASSDTRGGEQYFGPGTRLTVT.